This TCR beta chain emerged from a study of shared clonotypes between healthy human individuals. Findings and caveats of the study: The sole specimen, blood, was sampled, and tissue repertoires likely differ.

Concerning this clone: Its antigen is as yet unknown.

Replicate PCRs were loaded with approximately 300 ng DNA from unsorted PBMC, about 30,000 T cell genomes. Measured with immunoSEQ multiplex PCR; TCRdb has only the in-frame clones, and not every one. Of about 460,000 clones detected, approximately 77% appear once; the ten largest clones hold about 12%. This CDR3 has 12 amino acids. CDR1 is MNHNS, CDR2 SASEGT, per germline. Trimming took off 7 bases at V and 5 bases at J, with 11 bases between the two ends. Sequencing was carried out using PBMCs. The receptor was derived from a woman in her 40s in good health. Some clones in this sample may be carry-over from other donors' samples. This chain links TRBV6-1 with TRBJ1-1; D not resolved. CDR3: CASMVGDTEAFF. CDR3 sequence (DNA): TGTGCCAGCATGGTCGGGGATACTGAAGCTTTCTTT.